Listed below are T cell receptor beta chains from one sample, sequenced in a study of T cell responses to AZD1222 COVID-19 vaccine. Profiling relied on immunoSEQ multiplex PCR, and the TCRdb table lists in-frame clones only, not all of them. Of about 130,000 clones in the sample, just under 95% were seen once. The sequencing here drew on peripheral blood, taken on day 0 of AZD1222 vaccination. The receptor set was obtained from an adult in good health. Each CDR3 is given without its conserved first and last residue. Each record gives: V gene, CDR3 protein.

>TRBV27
ASSLSTSGSGELF
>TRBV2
ASSILTGGGEKLF
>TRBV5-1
ASSSTGGSEAF
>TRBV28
ASTTEGDPQY
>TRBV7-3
ASSPASGSSYEQY
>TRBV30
AWGEYYGYT
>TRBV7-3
ASSPGGGFNEQF
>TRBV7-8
ASSLDGGGYNEQF
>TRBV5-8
ASSFRGTNTEAF
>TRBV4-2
ASSQPGQGSLSYEQY
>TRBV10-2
ASSESGPNYGYT